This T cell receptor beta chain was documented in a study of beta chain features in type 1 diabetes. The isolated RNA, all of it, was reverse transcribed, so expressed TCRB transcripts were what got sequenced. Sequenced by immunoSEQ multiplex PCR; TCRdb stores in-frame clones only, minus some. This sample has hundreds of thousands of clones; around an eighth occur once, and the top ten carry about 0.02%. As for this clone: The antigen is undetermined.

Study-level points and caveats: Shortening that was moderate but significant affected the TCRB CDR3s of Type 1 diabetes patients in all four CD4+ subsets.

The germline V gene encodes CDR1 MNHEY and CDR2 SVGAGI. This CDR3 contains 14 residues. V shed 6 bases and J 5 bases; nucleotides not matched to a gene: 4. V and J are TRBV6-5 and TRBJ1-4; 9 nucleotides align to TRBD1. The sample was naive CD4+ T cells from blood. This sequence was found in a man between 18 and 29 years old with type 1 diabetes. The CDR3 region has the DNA TGTGCCAGCAGCCGGACAGGGGAAAATGAAAAACTGTTTTTT. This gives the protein CASSRTGENEKLFF.